This TCR beta chain originates from a study of Graves' ophthalmopathy and Graves' hyperthyroidism. Trimming took off 1 base at V and 3 bases at J, with 16 bases between the two ends. The CDR3 runs 16 residues. CDR1 and CDR2 from the germline V gene are SEHNR and FQNEAQ (reference sequence). Scientists amplified the TCR beta CDR3 regions from RNA transcripts. The library came from an HTBI-primed first-round RT-PCR and a second-round multiplex PCR. TCRdb called the multiplex PCR reads again in MiXCR, with one record for every CDR3 protein. Seen here are hundreds of thousands of distinct CDR3 sequences, 20% to 25% observed once, and the top ten hold 2.5% to 3%. Many counts were recorded for this clonotype. The term stable hyperthyroidism indicated an absence of ophthalmopathy within 18 months of follow-up. The authors enrolled newly diagnosed hyperthyroidism patients aged 18 to 65 with under 2 months' duration. Physicians reached a diagnosis by relying on clinical symptoms, serum thyroxine, TRAb, thyroid ultrasound and orbital computed tomography.

The source of this sequence is a woman younger than 35 with stable Graves' hyperthyroidism. Sequenced input: peripheral blood. The chain joins TRBV7-9 to TRBJ2-7; D is possibly TRBD2 (5 bases). CDR3 sequence reads: CASSLVALGANYEQYF. The CDR3 DNA follows: TGTGCCAGCAGCTTAGTTGCCTTGGGAGCCAACTACGAGCAGTACTTC.